This T cell receptor (beta chain) was identified in a study of shared clonotypes between healthy human individuals. The CDR3 runs 15 residues. Germline CDR1 is SGHDN and CDR2 is FVKESK. Deletions cut 0 bases from V and 5 bases from J, with 10 bases between. The protocol was immunoSEQ multiplex PCR, while the TCRdb copy is restricted to in-frame clones and leaves out a portion. The sample gives 2 million to 2.5 million clones, 80% to 95% of which show up once; approximately 0.4% is in the top ten. The TCR was taken from a man aged 18 to 35 in good health. Some clones in this sample may be carry-over from other donors' samples. Sequenced sample: naive CD4+ T cells from PBMCs. Subset noted: CD45RA+ positively selected. The chain employs TRBV14 and TRBJ2-2, with a tentative D call TRBD2 (5 bases). The CDR3 DNA reads as TGTGCCAGCAGCCAAGATCTCCCGGGGACCGGGGAGCTGTTTTTT. Amino acid sequence: CASSQDLPGTGELFF.